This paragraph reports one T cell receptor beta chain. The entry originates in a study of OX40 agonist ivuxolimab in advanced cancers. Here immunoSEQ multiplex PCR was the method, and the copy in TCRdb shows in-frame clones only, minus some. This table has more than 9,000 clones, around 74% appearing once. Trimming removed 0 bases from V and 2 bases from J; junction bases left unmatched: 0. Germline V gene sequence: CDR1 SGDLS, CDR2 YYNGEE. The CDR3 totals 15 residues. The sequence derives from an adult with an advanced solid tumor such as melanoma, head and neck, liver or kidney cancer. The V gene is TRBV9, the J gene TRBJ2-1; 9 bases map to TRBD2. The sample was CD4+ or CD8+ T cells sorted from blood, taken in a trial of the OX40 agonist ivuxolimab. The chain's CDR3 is CASSVVAGAYNEQFF. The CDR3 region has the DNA TGTGCCAGCAGCGTAGTAGCGGGGGCCTACAATGAGCAGTTCTTC.